These T cell receptor beta chains were read from a single sample in a study of regulatory T cells in long-lasting Graves disease. TCRdb passed the multiplex PCR reads through MiXCR, listing each CDR3 protein once. The table shows 200,000 to 300,000 distinct CDR3 sequences, with roughly a fifth occurring only once. Sequenced here: peripheral blood mononuclear cells (PBMCs), sampled at new diagnosis, from a patient treated with antithyroid drugs. The receptors come from a female donor with Graves disease. Each CDR3 is given with its conserved first and last residue. The D gene is left open where the match is weak. Part of the rows lack a size; the others show once, few, many or a class for expanded clones.

CDR3 DNA | CDR3 protein | V gene | clone size | D gene | J gene
TGCAGTGCTAGATGGCCCCGGGAGACTAGCGGGGGGTATGAGCAGTTCTTC | CSARWPRETSGGYEQFF | TRBV20-1 | many | TRBD2 | TRBJ2-1
TGTGCCAGCACACTAGCGGGAGAAGGCACCGGGGAGCTGTTTTTT | CASTLAGEGTGELFF | TRBV2 | many | TRBD2 | TRBJ2-2
TGTGCCAGCAGCCTAGAAAACACCGGGGAGCTGTTTTTT | CASSLENTGELFF | TRBV11-1 | many | - | TRBJ2-2
TGTGCTAGTGGTTTGAAAGGGGGGGAGACCCAGTACTTC | CASGLKGGETQYF | TRBV12-5 | many | - | TRBJ2-5
TGTGCCAGCAGTTACTCGGGTTGGGGGAGGGACTCTGGGGCCAACGTCCTGACTTTC | CASSYSGWGRDSGANVLTF | TRBV6-5 | few | TRBD2 | TRBJ2-6
TGTGCCAGCAGCCCCGGTTATTTCCAAGAGACCCAGTACTTC | CASSPGYFQETQYF | TRBV6-1 | - | - | TRBJ2-5
TGCGCCAGCAGCTTGGAGGCTGGGGGGGCATATGAAAAACTGTTTTTT | CASSLEAGGAYEKLFF | TRBV5-1 | few | - | TRBJ1-4
TGCGCCAGCAGCTTGAGACAGGGGGCCCCCGGGGAGCTGTTTTTT | CASSLRQGAPGELFF | TRBV5-1 | - | TRBD1 | TRBJ2-2
TGTGCCAGCAGTTACGCGGGGAGCAATCAGCCCCAGCATTTT | CASSYAGSNQPQHF | TRBV7-2 | - | - | TRBJ1-5
TGTGCCAGCAGCACCCATGGGGGAAACCAAGAGACCCAGTACTTC | CASSTHGGNQETQYF | TRBV11-2 | many | - | TRBJ2-5
TGTGCCAGCAGCCGGAATCGGATTGAGCAGTACTTC | CASSRNRIEQYF | TRBV7-9 | - | - | TRBJ2-7